This entry features one T cell receptor (beta chain) sequence. The antigen it binds to is not known. No per-base quality is available; no much larger clone lies one base away. CDR1 is given as SGHNT and CDR2 as YYREEE, both from the germline V gene (reference sequence). V and J are truncated by 0 bases and 5 bases respectively, leaving an intervening sequence of 14 bases. From the cysteine through the phenylalanine, the CDR3 covers 15 amino acids. The sequence is cut down to CDR3 DNA, 45 bases in frame from base 1. The data stem from a study of T cell responses to AZD1222 COVID-19 vaccine (dated by TCRdb to about 2021). As for the study more broadly: Because spike-specific TCR depth and breadth did not differ between the two schedules, AZD1222 recipients who got a second dose at roughly 4 weeks were pooled with those who got a second dose at roughly 12 weeks. A total of about 230 trial participants underwent TCR sequencing, of whom some 210 received two doses of AZD1222 and some 26 received two doses of the MenACWY control vaccine. Enrollment into the trials was organized by age into subgroups of 18-55, 56-69 and 70-plus years, and those subgroups contained roughly 150, 30 and 60 TCR-sequenced participants, respectively. Points the paper makes about the study in general: Nearly half of unique spike-specific TCRs reportedly recognized epitopes outside regions mutated in the B.1.351 and B.1.1.7 variants. Only 5 to 7 AZD1222 recipients were SARS-CoV-2 seropositive at baseline, limiting conclusions about previously exposed vaccinees. Participants were mostly white British, with more females than males. The authors suggested clonal diversity may have been underestimated. In the small 56-69-year group, the increase in depth fell short of significance, most likely because of low power. The vaccine-associated CD4 TCRs covered the entire spike protein, and the dominant responses fell in regions 160-218 and 743-854. After two AZD1222 doses, spike-specific TCR breadth and depth were significantly higher than at day 0 and than in MenACWY recipients. No day 14 peak-response samples were available, so repertoires were characterized only after the peak T cell response.

The sample's time point label, decoded: baseline before first vaccination. Vaccinee samples came from UK trials COV001 and COV002, including a single-blind randomized controlled phase 2/3 trial of AZD1222 (ChAdOx1 nCoV-19) in healthy adults. Trial participant PBMC samples were collected at day 0 and day 28 after the second dose for TCRbeta chain sequencing. The CDR3 regions of human TCRbeta chains were analyzed by immunosequencing. The study's processing was this. TCRs in the repertoires were compared against a reference library of SARS-CoV-2-specific TCRs that had been generated with the MIRA antigen-specificity platform. Breadth meant the fraction of unique TCRs that were SARS-CoV-2-associated, whereas depth meant the fraction of total T cells that were SARS-CoV-2-associated. Using the MIRA data, every spike-specific TCR was mapped to the spike region that the TCR reacted to and assigned to either a CD4 or a CD8 class. Log10-transformed breadth and depth values were compared by one-way ANOVA with Sidak's multiple comparisons tests. TCRdb limited this immuneACCESS table to in-frame rearrangements with V and J called. A share of clones is missing; checked studies link under half to unresolved V genes, and the rest is unexplained. V and J calls plus clone size are reproduced from that table; the DNA served to infer D and trimming. In this sample the table shows more than 95,000 clones, around 89% of which occur a single time. The ten largest clones add up to approximately 7% of the sample.

The TCR comes from an adult in good health. Recombination linked TRBV5-4 to TRBJ2-5, with the D gene not clear enough to name. The sequences come from peripheral blood, collected on day 0 of AZD1222 vaccination. Here is the DNA: TGTGCCAGCAGCTTGGCGGCAGGTGCTACGGAGACCCAGTACTTC. Translated, it reads CASSLAAGATETQYF. Reference TRBV5-4 and TRBJ2-5 proteins supply the regions before and after the CDR3; the full variable domain is: ETGVTQSPTHLIKTRGQQVTLRCSSQSGHNTVSWYQQALGQGPQFIFQYYREEENGRGNFPPRFSGLQFPNYSSELNVNALELDDSALYLCASSLAAGATETQYFGPGTRLLVL.